These 5 T cell receptor beta chains were all obtained from the same sample, sequenced in a study of a mutant IDH1 vaccine in newly diagnosed glioma. Antigen specificity for these receptors is unknown. Assay used: immunoSEQ multiplex PCR; TCRdb lists only in-frame clones, some missing. This sample has roughly 25,000 clones, with 60% to 80% found just once. Time point given: week 5, during vaccination. It was 300 ug of mutant IDH1 20-mer peptide that made up each vaccine dose, given with topical imiquimod. The source was PBMCs, collected from a glioma patient whose treatment included an IDH1 peptide vaccine. The receptors derive from a man aged 40-49 years with glioma.

J is TRBJ2-1 and V is TRBV27; a weak D match, TRBD1 (6 bases). Germline V gene sequence: CDR1 MNHEY, CDR2 SMNVEV (reference sequence). With 3 bases removed from V and 6 bases from J, the gap between germline ends came to 18 bases. There are 16 residues in the CDR3. CDR3 amino acids: CASSFLGQGGSNEQFF. DNA for the CDR3: TGTGCCAGCAGTTTTCTGGGCCAAGGGGGATCCAATGAGCAGTTCTTC.

V and J are TRBV15 and TRBJ2-6; perhaps D is TRBD1 or TRBD2 (6 bases each). V lost 0 bases, J lost 0 bases, and 15 bases lay in between. The germline gives CDR1 LNHNV, CDR2 YYDKDF (reference sequence). CDR3 size: 19 residues. The CDR3 coding sequence is TGTGCCACCAGCAGAGATTTAGCCGGGGGCGACTCTGGGGCCAACGTCCTGACTTTC. Its protein product is CATSRDLAGGDSGANVLTF.

The J gene is TRBJ2-1, the V gene TRBV11-2, with 9 bases lining up with TRBD2. Trimming at V came to 0 bases and at J to 14 bases, leaving 14 bases not matched to a gene. Germline loops: CDR1 SGHAT, CDR2 FQNNGV. The CDR3 is 16 amino acids. CDR3 region: CASSLDLFLAGKEKFF. CDR3 nucleotides: TGTGCCAGCAGCTTAGATTTGTTCCTAGCGGGAAAGGAAAAGTTCTTC. Combining the CDR3 with reference TRBV11-2 and TRBJ2-1 gives the whole variable domain EAGVAQSPRYKIIEKRQSVAFWCNPISGHATLYWYQQILGQGPKLLIQFQNNGVVDDSQLPKDRFSAERLKGVDSTLKIQPAKLEDSAVYLCASSLDLFLAGKEKFFGPGTRLTVL.

This clone was recorded a few times. V is TRBV19 and J is TRBJ1-5; 8 bases are a match to TRBD1. With 10 bases clipped from V and 6 bases from J, the junction kept 8 bases outside the gene matches. The CDR3 length is 13 residues. The germline gives CDR1 LNHDA, CDR2 SQIVND (reference sequence). The CDR3 nucleotides are TGTGCCACGAGCAGGGGGCAGGGTCAGCCCCAGCATTTT. Translation: CATSRGQGQPQHF.

The V call is TRBV6-5, the J call TRBJ1-2; D perhaps matches TRBD1 (5 bases). Deletions cut 3 bases from V and 0 bases from J, with 14 bases between. The germline V gene encodes CDR1 MNHEY and CDR2 SVGAGI. CDR3 length equals 16 residues. The CDR3 region is CASSYTDSRTNYGYTF. Written as DNA, the CDR3 is TGTGCCAGCAGTTATACCGACAGCCGCACTAACTATGGCTACACCTTC.